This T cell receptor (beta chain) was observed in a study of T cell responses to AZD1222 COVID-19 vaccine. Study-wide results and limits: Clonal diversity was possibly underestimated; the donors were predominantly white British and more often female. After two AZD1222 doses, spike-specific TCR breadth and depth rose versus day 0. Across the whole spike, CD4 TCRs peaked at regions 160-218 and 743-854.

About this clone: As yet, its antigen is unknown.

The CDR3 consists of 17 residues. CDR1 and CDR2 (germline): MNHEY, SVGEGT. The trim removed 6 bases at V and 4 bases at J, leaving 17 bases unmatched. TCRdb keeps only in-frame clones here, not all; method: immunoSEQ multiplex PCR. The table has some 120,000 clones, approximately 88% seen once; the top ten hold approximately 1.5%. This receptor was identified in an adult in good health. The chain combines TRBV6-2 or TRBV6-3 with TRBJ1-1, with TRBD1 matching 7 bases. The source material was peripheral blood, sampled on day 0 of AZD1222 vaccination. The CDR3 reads CASSPDRDPLYGTEAFF. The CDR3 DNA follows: TGTGCCAGCAGCCCCGACAGGGATCCACTGTATGGCACTGAAGCTTTCTTT.